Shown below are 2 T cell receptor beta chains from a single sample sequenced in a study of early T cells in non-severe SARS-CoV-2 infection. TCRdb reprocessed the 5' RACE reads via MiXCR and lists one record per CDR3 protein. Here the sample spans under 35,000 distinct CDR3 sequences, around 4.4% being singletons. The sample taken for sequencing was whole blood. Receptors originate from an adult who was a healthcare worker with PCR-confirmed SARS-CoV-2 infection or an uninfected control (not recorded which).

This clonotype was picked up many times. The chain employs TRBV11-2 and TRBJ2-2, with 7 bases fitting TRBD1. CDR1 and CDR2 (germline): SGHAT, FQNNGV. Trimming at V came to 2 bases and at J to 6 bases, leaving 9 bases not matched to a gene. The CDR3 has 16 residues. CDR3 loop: CASSLLRQGLAGELFF. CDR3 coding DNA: TGTGCCAGCAGCTTACTCAGACAGGGTCTTGCCGGGGAGCTGTTTTTT.

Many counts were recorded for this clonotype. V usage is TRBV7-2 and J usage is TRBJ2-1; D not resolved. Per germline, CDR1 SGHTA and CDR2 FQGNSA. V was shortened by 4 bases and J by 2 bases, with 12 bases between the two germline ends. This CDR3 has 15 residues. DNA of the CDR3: TGTGCCAGCAGCTCATATGACGCCGCCTACAATGAGCAGTTCTTC. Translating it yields CASSSYDAAYNEQFF.